This record looks at one T cell receptor (beta chain) sequence and its context. Its target is not known. This entry is derived from a study of T cells expressing NK-cell markers. Study-level background: Obtained from sorted CD3+CD56+NKG2C+, CD3+CD56+NKG2C- and CD3+CD56-NKG2C+ T cells were the TCR beta repertoires. Among eight sequenced donors, seven carried HCMV seropositivity while one was seronegative. Study-level points and caveats: Once again these clonotypes came out on top in the CD3+CD56-NKG2C+ fraction of a few donors.

The CDR3 runs 14 residues. Germline CDR1 and CDR2: KGHSH and LQKENI. 5'RACE template switching with UMIs produced the TCR beta cDNA. Reprocessing the 5' RACE reads, TCRdb reports a single entry for every CDR3 protein and omits DNA. Its table records roughly 430,000 distinct CDR3 sequences. Sequenced: blood T cells: a sorted CD56 or NKG2C T cell subset, CD4+ or CD8+ T cells, or bulk PBMC T cells (not recorded which). This rearrangement joins TRBV18 to TRBJ2-5. This TCR was recovered from a woman between 18 and 69 years old in good health. CDR3 protein: CASSPRVGEETQYF.